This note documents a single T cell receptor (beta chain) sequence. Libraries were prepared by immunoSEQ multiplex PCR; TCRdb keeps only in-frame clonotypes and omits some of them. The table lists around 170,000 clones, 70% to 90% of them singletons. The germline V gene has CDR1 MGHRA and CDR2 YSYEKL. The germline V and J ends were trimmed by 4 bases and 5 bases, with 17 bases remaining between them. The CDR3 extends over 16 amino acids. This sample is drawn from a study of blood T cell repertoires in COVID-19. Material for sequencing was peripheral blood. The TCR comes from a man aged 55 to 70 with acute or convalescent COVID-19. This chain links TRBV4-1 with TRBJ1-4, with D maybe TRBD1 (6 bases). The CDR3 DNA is TGCGCCAGCAGCCTATTTGAGACAGGATCAAATGAAAAACTGTTTTTT. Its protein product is CASSLFETGSNEKLFF.